The T cell receptor (beta chain) described here comes from a study of T cells in narcolepsy. Clones were sequenced by immunoSEQ multiplex PCR, and TCRdb holds only the in-frame ones, with some missing. The sample has some 35,000 clones; approximately 78% are singletons. Findings of the study overall: Same-patient CSF and blood CD4+ T cell clonotypes included HCRT-specific and TRIB2-specific autoreactive ones.

Remarks on this clone: Its specificity is not known.

The V gene lost 5 bases and the J gene lost 6 bases, with 8 bases spanning the gap. CDR1 and CDR2 (germline): MNHEY, SVGAGI. This CDR3 has 11 amino acids. The J gene is TRBJ2-7, the V gene TRBV6-5; possibly TRBD2 for D (5 bases). The sequence derives from a human donor with narcolepsy. Sequencing was carried out using CD45RA- memory CD4+ T cells from PBMCs. DNA of the CDR3: TGTGCCAGCAGTGATGAGGGCGAGCAGTACTTC. Protein product: CASSDEGEQYF.